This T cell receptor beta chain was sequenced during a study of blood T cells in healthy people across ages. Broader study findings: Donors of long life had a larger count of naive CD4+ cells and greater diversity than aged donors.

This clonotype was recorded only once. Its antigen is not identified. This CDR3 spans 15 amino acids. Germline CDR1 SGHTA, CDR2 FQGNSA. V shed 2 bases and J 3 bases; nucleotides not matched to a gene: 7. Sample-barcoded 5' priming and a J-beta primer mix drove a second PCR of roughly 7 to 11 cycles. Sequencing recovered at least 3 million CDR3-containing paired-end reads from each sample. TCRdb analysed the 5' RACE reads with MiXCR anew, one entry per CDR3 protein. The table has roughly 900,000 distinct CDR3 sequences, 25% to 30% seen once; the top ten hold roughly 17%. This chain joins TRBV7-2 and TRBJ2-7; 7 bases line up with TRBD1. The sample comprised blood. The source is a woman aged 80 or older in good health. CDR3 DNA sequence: TGTGCCAGCAGCTTAACAGGGACAGCCGGCTACGAGCAGTACTTC. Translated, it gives CASSLTGTAGYEQYF. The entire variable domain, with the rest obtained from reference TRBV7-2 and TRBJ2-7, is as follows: GAGVSQSPSNKVTEKGKDVELRCDPISGHTALYWYRQSLGQGLEFLIYFQGNSAPDKSGLPSDRFSAERTGGSVSTLTIQRTQQEDSAVYLCASSLTGTAGYEQYFGPGTRLTVT.